This entry lists 23 T cell receptor beta chains sequenced from one sample in a study of CXCR3-negative and CXCR3-positive naive CD8 T cells. TRB cDNA was prepared as libraries by UMI-labeled 5' RACE. No DNA is given; TCRdb re-called the 5' RACE reads and lists each CDR3 protein once. The sample's table shows about 130,000 distinct CDR3 sequences. Sample: naive CXCR3- CD8+ T cells from blood. The subset is: CD45RO-CCR7+CD27+CD95- naive CD8+ T cells lacking CXCR3 (TNR3-). All receptors come from a human donor in good health. Some clones in this sample may be carry-over from other donors' samples.

The chain has TRBV7-6 and TRBJ2-6; TCRdb returns TRBD2, unconfirmable since there is no DNA. This CDR3 is 17 amino acids long. CDR1 is SGHVS and CDR2 is FNYEAQ in the germline V gene. The CDR3 loop reads CASSGPSGPSGANVLTF.

The chain couples TRBV20-1 to TRBJ2-5; TCRdb lists TRBD2, though no DNA is available to test this call. The CDR3 contains 16 residues. Germline V lookup: CDR1 DFQATT, CDR2 SNEGSKA (reference sequence). CDR3 sequence reads: CSAQNPIQTPEGTQYF.

The chain uses TRBV30 and TRBJ1-1. Germline values: CDR1 GTSNPN, CDR2 SVGIG (reference sequence). The CDR3 totals 13 residues. CDR3 residues: CAWKGLGNTEAFF.

The gene calls are TRBV19 and TRBJ2-1. This CDR3 spans 15 amino acids. The germline CDR1 and CDR2 sequences are LNHDA and SQIVND (reference sequence). The CDR3 sequence is CASSIVGNIRDEQFF.

This chain uses TRBV9 with TRBJ1-2. The V gene's germline CDR1 is SGDLS and CDR2 YYNGEE. The CDR3 contains 13 residues. CDR3 in amino acids: CASSANANYGYTF.

The CDR3 reads CSARDIGSSYEQYF. The chain uses TRBV20-1 and TRBJ2-7. The CDR3 covers 14 residues. Germline CDR1 is DFQATT and CDR2 is SNEGSKA (reference sequence).

The chain recombines TRBV13 with TRBJ2-5; TCRdb gives TRBD1 as the D gene, but with no DNA this cannot be confirmed. CDR1 and CDR2 from the germline V gene are PRHDT and FYEKMQ (reference sequence). The CDR3 consists of 15 residues. CDR3 loop: CASSPRDLTKETQYF.

The CDR3 region is CASSRSGGANTGELFF. V usage is TRBV4-1 and J usage is TRBJ2-2; TCRdb picks TRBD2, but there is no DNA to check that call. The germline V gene has CDR1 MGHRA and CDR2 YSYEKL. This CDR3 contains 16 residues.

The chain recombines TRBV7-9 with TRBJ1-2; no DNA is available, so the TRBD1 call from TCRdb remains unchecked. The CDR3 length is 17 residues. Germline V gene lookup returns CDR1 SEHNR and CDR2 FQNEAQ (reference sequence). The CDR3 here is CASSTTSFDRTNYGYTF.

This chain joins TRBV3-1 and TRBJ2-7; there is no DNA to check the TCRdb D call of TRBD1. The CDR3 length is 15 residues. Germline V gene lookup returns CDR1 LGHDT and CDR2 YNNKEL (reference sequence). This chain's CDR3 is CASSQDPTGGGEQYF.

The rearrangement joins TRBV7-8 to TRBJ2-5; TCRdb gives TRBD2 as the D gene, but with no DNA this cannot be confirmed. Per germline, CDR1 SGHVS and CDR2 FQNEAQ. The CDR3 is made up of 17 amino acids. CDR3: CASSLTELAGAEETQYF.

CDR3 residues: CASSLPVGPRAEAFF. This chain joins TRBV4-2 and TRBJ1-1. The CDR3 runs to 15 residues. Germline lookup yields CDR1 LGHNA and CDR2 YNFKEQ.

This chain uses TRBV19 with TRBJ1-1; TCRdb selects TRBD1, and the lack of DNA leaves this call unchecked. CDR3 size: 16 residues. CDR1 is LNHDA, CDR2 SQIVND, per germline (reference sequence). The CDR3 sequence is CASSTPLLKMNTEAFF.

The genes are TRBV6-5 and TRBJ2-1; TCRdb selects TRBD1, and the lack of DNA leaves this call unchecked. Germline CDR1 and CDR2: MNHEY and SVGAGI. The CDR3 runs to 13 residues. The CDR3: CACRGDMDNEQFF.

The chain combines TRBV27 with TRBJ2-5. Germline CDR1 reads MNHEY; CDR2 reads SMNVEV (reference sequence). This CDR3 is built from 13 residues. This chain's CDR3 is CAPFSGVQETQYF.

The chain recombines TRBV5-6 with TRBJ2-3. This CDR3 comprises 14 residues. Germline CDR1 reads SGHDT; CDR2 reads YYEEEE. The CDR3 here is CASSTGLAPDTQYF.

This chain uses TRBV6-5 with TRBJ2-7; checking the TCRdb D call of TRBD1 is not possible without DNA. CDR1 and CDR2 from the germline V gene are MNHEY and SVGAGI. The CDR3 length is 13 residues. The CDR3 is CASSWTGDYEQYF.

The chain employs TRBV20-1 and TRBJ2-4. The CDR3 sequence is 15 residues long. Germline lookup yields CDR1 DFQATT and CDR2 SNEGSKA (reference sequence). CDR3 sequence: CSASRAELAKNIQYF.

The genes are TRBV12-3 or TRBV12-4 and TRBJ2-2; TCRdb picks TRBD2, but there is no DNA to check that call. The CDR3 has 15 amino acids. CDR3: CASSLGLTNTGELFF.

The chain carries TRBV25-1 and TRBJ2-2. The CDR3 is made up of 12 amino acids. Germline CDR1 is MGHDK and CDR2 is SYGVNS. The CDR3 is CASRTPTGELFF.

The J gene is TRBJ2-1, the V gene TRBV12-3 or TRBV12-4; TCRdb's assignment of TRBD2 cannot be checked, as there is no DNA. This CDR3 has 14 residues. The CDR3 loop reads CASSPPLGYNEQFF.

V gene TRBV29-1 combines with J gene TRBJ2-7; TCRdb proposes TRBD1, but this gene call is untestable without DNA. This CDR3 is built from 13 residues. Germline CDR1 SQVTM, CDR2 ANQGSEA. CDR3 region: CSVEGGDSYEQYF.

The CDR3 reads CASSIEAGDPNTGELFF. The chain employs TRBV19 and TRBJ2-2; TCRdb indicates TRBD2, and absent DNA this call remains unverified. This CDR3 spans 17 amino acids. The germline gives CDR1 LNHDA, CDR2 SQIVND (reference sequence).